This TCR beta chain emerged from a study of early T cells in non-severe SARS-CoV-2 infection. TCRdb independently ran MiXCR on the 5' RACE reads; one entry per CDR3 protein. Among tens of thousands of distinct CDR3 sequences, about 10% were seen once, and the ten largest hold over 10%. Germline values: CDR1 MNHEY, CDR2 SVGAGI. The CDR3 totals 16 residues. The ends were cut back, 2 bases at V and 0 bases at J, with 12 bases in the middle. The chain recombines TRBV6-5 with TRBJ2-3; D unresolved. The origin of this receptor is an adult who was a healthcare worker with PCR-confirmed SARS-CoV-2 infection or an uninfected control (not recorded which). Sequencing was performed on whole blood, taken at baseline. CDR3 in amino acids: CASSYGPIRSTDTQYF. Here the CDR3 DNA reads TGTGCCAGCAGTTACGGCCCTATACGTAGCACAGATACGCAGTATTTT.